These 25 T cell receptor beta chains came from one sample sequenced in a study of vaccination and CD4 T cells after COVID-19. Treatment defined: roughly 11-day PBMC culture with coronavirus spike peptide pools or control peptides (ViraFEST assay). For these receptors, no antigen is known. Scientists ran DNA taken from cultured CD4+ T cells through the Oncomine TCR Beta short-read assay for sequencing. TCRdb reanalysed the PCR reads using MiXCR and keeps one entry per CDR3 protein. Of about 17,000 distinct CDR3 sequences listed, more than 40% are singletons. Sequenced here: CD4+ T cells from blood, cultured in vitro, sampled before SARS-CoV-2 vaccination. All receptors come from a human donor who had recovered from COVID-19.

The count of this clonotype is one. The genes are TRBV30 and TRBJ1-1; D remains ambiguous. The V end lost 4 bases, the J end lost 8 bases, and 14 bases lay between the germline ends. CDR1 GTSNPN and CDR2 SVGIG come from the germline V gene (reference sequence). This CDR3 comprises 12 residues. The CDR3 nucleotides are TGTGCCTGGACGGCGCTGGAGTCCGAAGCTTTCTTT. The encoded protein is CAWTALESEAFF.

The chain combines TRBV4-2 with TRBJ1-1; D unclear. The V gene lost 0 bases and the J gene lost 3 bases, with 11 bases spanning the gap. Germline CDR1 is LGHNA and CDR2 is YNFKEQ. The CDR3 extends over 15 amino acids. CDR3 amino acids: CASSQDLRRDTEAFF. Here the CDR3 DNA reads TGTGCCAGCAGCCAAGATCTACGCAGAGACACTGAAGCTTTCTTT.

The chain links TRBV6-1 to TRBJ2-6, with TRBD1 matching 11 bases. Unmatched junction bases numbered 1, after V lost 6 bases and J lost 0 bases. The CDR3 sequence is 16 residues long. CDR1 and CDR2 from the germline V gene are MNHNS and SASEGT. Here the CDR3 DNA reads TGTGCCAGCAGGGGGACAGGGGGCTCTGGGGCCAACGTCCTGACTTTC. This sequence encodes CASRGTGGSGANVLTF.

The chain carries TRBV6-2 or TRBV6-3 and TRBJ1-5, with 7 positions matching TRBD1. The CDR3 has 15 amino acids. Germline V CDR1 and CDR2: MNHEY, SVGEGT. J gave up 2 bases and V 5 bases, and 6 bases lay outside the gene matches. CDR3 nucleotide sequence: TGTGCCAGCAGTCCCAGGGGGACAGGCAATCAGCCCCAGCATTTT. This gives the protein CASSPRGTGNQPQHF.

This clonotype was detected only a few times. The chain couples TRBV20-1 to TRBJ2-2, with TRBD2 identical over 11 bases. The germline CDR1 and CDR2 sequences are DFQATT and SNEGSKA (reference sequence). V lost 5 bases, J lost 4 bases, and 3 bases stayed unmatched. The CDR3 length is 14 residues. The CDR3 reads CSAPLAGGTGELFF. Here the CDR3 DNA reads TGCAGTGCTCCGCTAGCGGGAGGCACCGGGGAGCTGTTTTTT.

This clonotype was detected only a few times. The chain carries TRBV19 and TRBJ1-2; no reliable D call. Germline V gene data show CDR1 as LNHDA and CDR2 as SQIVND (reference sequence). The CDR3 is 14 residues long. V lost 3 bases, J lost 2 bases, and 10 bases lay in between. The CDR3 nucleotides read TGTGCCAGTAGTATTCGGGCAGACAACTATGGCTACACCTTC. Protein product: CASSIRADNYGYTF.

The rearrangement uses TRBV20-1 and TRBJ1-4, with TRBD1 matching over 10 bases. CDR1 is DFQATT, CDR2 SNEGSKA, per germline (reference sequence). J was trimmed by 2 bases and V by 4 bases; bases with no gene match: 7. This CDR3 spans 16 amino acids. CDR3 sequence (DNA): TGCAGTGCTACAGACAGGGGGCGCATGACTAATGAAAAACTGTTTTTT. Encoded protein: CSATDRGRMTNEKLFF.

This clonotype was detected only a few times. This rearrangement joins TRBV15 to TRBJ2-2, with no clear D. Looked up from germline, CDR1 is LNHNV and CDR2 is YYDKDF (reference sequence). The CDR3 loop spans 17 amino acids. V was clipped by 3 bases and J by 6 bases, with 20 bases between them. CDR3 coding DNA: TGTGCCACCAGCAGGCGGCGTTGGGTGGAGTTTTCCGGGGAGCTGTTTTTT. Translated: CATSRRRWVEFSGELFF.

The J gene is TRBJ1-3, the V gene TRBV28; D unresolved. V lost 5 bases and J lost 0, with 14 bases in between. The CDR3 loop spans 16 amino acids. CDR1 and CDR2 (germline): MDHEN, SYDVKM. CDR3 amino acids: CASSPPTLSSGNTIYF. The CDR3 coding sequence is TGTGCCAGCAGTCCTCCAACCCTGAGCTCTGGAAACACCATATATTTT. Combining the CDR3 with reference TRBV28 and TRBJ1-3 gives the whole variable domain DVKVTQSSRYLVKRTGEKVFLECVQDMDHENMFWYRQDPGLGLRLIYFSYDVKMKEKGDIPEGYSVSREKKERFSLILESASTNQTSMYLCASSPPTLSSGNTIYFGEGSWLTVV.

The rearrangement joins TRBV20-1 to TRBJ2-7, with 10 bases identical to TRBD1. This CDR3 contains 17 residues. From germline, CDR1 is DFQATT and CDR2 SNEGSKA (reference sequence). Trimming removed 0 bases from V and 0 bases from J; junction bases left unmatched: 8. CDR3 loop: CSARDFGTGDPSYEQYF. CDR3 bases: TGCAGTGCTAGAGACTTCGGGACAGGGGACCCCTCCTACGAGCAGTACTTC.

This clonotype has just a few counts. J is TRBJ2-7 and V is TRBV20-1; 10 nucleotides align to TRBD1. Germline V lookup: CDR1 DFQATT, CDR2 SNEGSKA (reference sequence). This CDR3 contains 15 residues. Trimming removed 0 bases from V and 3 bases from J; junction bases left unmatched: 5. The CDR3 sequence is CSARDPDRGHYEQYF. Here the CDR3 DNA reads TGCAGTGCTAGAGATCCAGACAGGGGGCACTACGAGCAGTACTTC.

This clonotype occurred once. This chain joins TRBV25-1 and TRBJ2-7; no reliable D call. Germline CDR1 and CDR2: MGHDK and SYGVNS. The CDR3 is made up of 12 amino acids. Between the trimmed V and J ends, which lost 4 bases and 0 bases, there was a span of 4 bases. The CDR3 coding sequence is TGTGCCAGCAGTGGGGACTCCTACGAGCAGTACTTC. It encodes CASSGDSYEQYF.

CDR3 in DNA: TGTGCCAGCAGCTCGGACAGGGCCCCCTACGAGCAGTACTTC. Translating it yields CASSSDRAPYEQYF. The rearrangement joins TRBV7-6 to TRBJ2-7, with TRBD1 identical over 8 bases. The J segment lost 2 bases and the V segment lost 4 bases, leaving 4 bases of the junction unmatched. Per germline, CDR1 SGHVS and CDR2 FNYEAQ. CDR3 length: 14 amino acids.

The gene calls are TRBV27 and TRBJ1-1; TRBD1 aligns across 8 bases. V gave up 5 bases and J gave up 0 bases; unmatched junction bases: 5. The germline gives CDR1 MNHEY, CDR2 SMNVEV (reference sequence). The CDR3 loop spans 15 amino acids. CDR3 loop: CASSPGTGLNTEAFF. In DNA, the CDR3 is TGTGCCAGCAGTCCTGGGACAGGACTGAACACTGAAGCTTTCTTT.

The chain couples TRBV7-3 to TRBJ2-1; 16 positions match TRBD2. The germline V gene encodes CDR1 SGHTA and CDR2 FQGTGA. V shed 4 bases and J 10 bases; nucleotides not matched to a gene: 10. This CDR3 has 17 amino acids. The chain's CDR3 is CASSSGGTSGRGREQFF. The CDR3 DNA sequence: TGTGCCAGCAGCTCCGGGGGGACTAGCGGGAGGGGAAGGGAGCAGTTCTTC.

V and J are TRBV5-1 and TRBJ1-1; 8 positions match TRBD1. Germline V lookup: CDR1 SGHRS, CDR2 YFSETQ. CDR3 length equals 18 residues. V gave up 4 bases and J gave up 0 bases; unmatched junction bases: 14. CDR3 residues: CASSPGLTGGRMNTEAFF. In DNA, the CDR3 is TGCGCCAGCAGCCCGGGCCTAACAGGGGGAAGAATGAACACTGAAGCTTTCTTT.

This chain uses TRBV2 with TRBJ2-5; TRBD1 agrees at 7 bases. V trimming: 7 bases; J trimming: 1 base; junction bases outside the gene matches: 3. In germline, CDR1 is SNHLY, CDR2 FYNNEI. This CDR3 region has 13 residues. The CDR3 DNA reads as TGTGCCAGCACCCGGGACAGCCAAGAGACCCAGTACTTC. This gives the protein CASTRDSQETQYF. The variable domain in full, with the rest retrieved from reference TRBV2 and TRBJ2-5, is EPEVTQTPSHQVTQMGQEVILRCVPISNHLYFYWYRQILGQKVEFLVSFYNNEISEKSEIFDDQFSVERPDGSNFTLKIRSTKLEDSAMYFCASTRDSQETQYFGPGTRLLVL.

This chain uses TRBV2 with TRBJ1-1; 9 nucleotides line up with TRBD1. The length of the CDR3 is 16 residues. CDR1 is SNHLY and CDR2 is FYNNEI in the germline V gene. V shed 7 bases and J 3 bases; nucleotides not matched to a gene: 12. DNA of the CDR3: TGTGCCAGCATTCCTCTTTACGGGACAGGGTACACTGAAGCTTTCTTT. Its protein product is CASIPLYGTGYTEAFF.

The chain employs TRBV12-3 or TRBV12-4 and TRBJ2-7, with D perhaps TRBD1 (5 bases). Trimming removed 6 bases from V and 5 bases from J, with 14 bases in between. The CDR3 is made up of 13 amino acids. The CDR3 here is CASSPHQGHEQYF. CDR3 in DNA: TGTGCCAGCAGCCCCCACCAGGGCCACGAGCAGTACTTC.

The chain has TRBV7-6 and TRBJ2-7, with TRBD2 identical over 8 bases. In germline, CDR1 is SGHVS, CDR2 FNYEAQ. The length of the CDR3 is 15 residues. Trimming cost V 4 bases and J 0 bases; bases outside gene matches: 5. The CDR3 sequence: CASSSLAGFSYEQYF. The CDR3 nucleotides are TGTGCCAGCAGCTCTTTAGCGGGGTTCTCCTACGAGCAGTACTTC.

This clonotype is labeled as medium-sized (0.01 to 0.1%). The V call is TRBV6-1, the J call TRBJ1-6; 7 bases align to TRBD1. V was pared by 3 bases and J by 14 bases, with 7 bases of the junction left unmatched. Looked up from germline, CDR1 is MNHNS and CDR2 is SASEGT. The CDR3 runs 13 residues. The CDR3 protein is CASSDRDRGSLHF. The CDR3, as DNA: TGTGCCAGCAGTGACCGGGACAGAGGCTCCCTCCACTTT.

This chain connects TRBV20-1 to TRBJ1-1; the D is unclear. The CDR3 is made up of 13 amino acids. Germline values: CDR1 DFQATT, CDR2 SNEGSKA (reference sequence). V gave up 1 base and J gave up 1 base, with 7 bases separating them. The CDR3 protein is CSARGQANTEAFF. CDR3 nucleotides: TGCAGTGCTAGAGGGCAGGCGAACACTGAAGCTTTCTTT.

This clonotype was seen once. The V gene is TRBV12-3 or TRBV12-4, the J gene TRBJ1-1; the D gene is possibly TRBD1 (5 bases). The ends were cut back, 5 bases at V and 4 bases at J, with 11 bases in the middle. This CDR3 spans 13 amino acids. CDR3: CASSRRVSTEAFF. The CDR3 DNA reads TGTGCCAGCAGTCGCAGGGTTAGCACTGAAGCTTTCTTT.

Only a few counts were recorded for this clonotype. V is TRBV19 and J is TRBJ1-2; TRBD1 agrees at 10 bases. This CDR3 region has 14 residues. Germline values: CDR1 LNHDA, CDR2 SQIVND (reference sequence). V was clipped by 5 bases and J by 8 bases; unmatched bases: 8. The CDR3 nucleotides read TGTGCCAGTAGTCGTGGGACAGGGGTCTCAGGCTACACCTTC. Its translation: CASSRGTGVSGYTF.

This chain joins TRBV28 and TRBJ2-1; D might be TRBD2 (5 bases). CDR3 length: 14 residues. Germline V gives CDR1 MDHEN, CDR2 SYDVKM. The V end was cut by 3 bases, the J end by 5 bases, with 11 bases between. This CDR3 reads CASSLPTSNNEQFF. The CDR3 coding sequence is TGTGCCAGCAGTTTGCCCACTAGTAACAATGAGCAGTTCTTC.